A single sample gave rise to the 4 T cell receptor beta chains below, sequenced in a study of blood T cell repertoires in COVID-19. This table comes from immunoSEQ multiplex PCR, and its TCRdb copy is limited to in-frame clones, with some not included. The repertoire holds roughly 300,000 clones, with roughly 85% as singletons. Sequencing was done on a sample of peripheral blood. These receptor sequences come from a human donor in a cohort sampled during active COVID-19.

The rearrangement joins TRBV2 to TRBJ2-7, with a tentative D call TRBD1 (5 bases). V was clipped by 8 bases and J by 3 bases, with 5 bases between them. This CDR3 has 10 amino acids. CDR1 SNHLY and CDR2 FYNNEI come from the germline V gene. The CDR3 DNA follows: TGTGCCAGCGGACACTACGAGCAGTACTTC. This codes for CASGHYEQYF.

The V and J genes are TRBV3-1 (or the pseudogene TRBV3-2) and TRBJ2-3; D possibly corresponds to TRBD2 (6 bases). V dropped 4 bases and J dropped 2 bases, with 16 bases sitting between them. This CDR3 is built from 16 residues. Germline assignment: CDR1 LGHDT and CDR2 YNNKEL (reference sequence). The CDR3 loop is CASSRYLAGYTDTQYF. For the CDR3, the DNA is TGTGCCAGCAGCCGTTATTTGGCGGGGTACACAGATACGCAGTATTTT.

The V call is TRBV30, the J call TRBJ2-1; 10 bases align to TRBD2. The germline CDR1 and CDR2 sequences are GTSNPN and SVGIG (reference sequence). Trimming at V came to 0 bases and at J to 5 bases, leaving 4 bases not matched to a gene. This CDR3 is 15 amino acids long. The CDR3 bases are TGTGCCTGGAGTGTACAGCTAGCGGGGGACAATGAGCAGTTCTTC. Translation gives CAWSVQLAGDNEQFF. The whole variable domain, filled in from reference TRBV30 and TRBJ2-1, reads SQTIHQWPATLVQPVGSPLSLECTVEGTSNPNLYWYRQAAGRGLQLLFYSVGIGQISSEVPQNLSASRPQDRQFILSSKKLLLSDSGFYLCAWSVQLAGDNEQFFGPGTRLTVL.

This clone is a singleton in its sample. This sequence joins TRBV20-1 and TRBJ1-2; D perhaps matches TRBD1 (5 bases). Trimming left V 6 bases short and J 8 bases short, with 13 bases between. There are 11 residues in the CDR3. Per germline, CDR1 DFQATT and CDR2 SNEGSKA (reference sequence). CDR3 in DNA: TGCAGTGCCAGGGATTGGAAGGGCTACACCTTC. This encodes CSARDWKGYTF.